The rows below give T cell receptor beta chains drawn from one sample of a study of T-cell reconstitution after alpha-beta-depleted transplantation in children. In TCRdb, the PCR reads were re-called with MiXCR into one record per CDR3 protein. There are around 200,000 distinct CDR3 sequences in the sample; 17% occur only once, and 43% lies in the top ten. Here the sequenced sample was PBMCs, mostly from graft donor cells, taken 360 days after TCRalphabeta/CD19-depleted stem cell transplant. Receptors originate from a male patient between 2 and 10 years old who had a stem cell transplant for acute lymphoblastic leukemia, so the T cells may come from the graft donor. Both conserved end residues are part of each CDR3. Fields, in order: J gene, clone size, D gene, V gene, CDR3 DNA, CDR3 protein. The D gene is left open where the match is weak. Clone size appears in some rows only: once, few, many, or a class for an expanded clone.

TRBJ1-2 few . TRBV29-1 TGCAGCGGGGGACCGACACAGGACTATGGCTACACCTTC CSGGPTQDYGYTF
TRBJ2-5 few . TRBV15 TGTGCCACCAGTGGAACGCGGGGAGGCCAAGAGACCCAGTACTTC CATSGTRGGQETQYF
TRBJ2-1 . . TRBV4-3 TGCGCCAGCAGCCAGAGGGGTTGGGAGCAGTTCTTC CASSQRGWEQFF
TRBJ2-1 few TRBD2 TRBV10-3 TGTGCCACCCTCGGACTAGCGCCCTACAATGAGCAGTTCTTC CATLGLAPYNEQFF
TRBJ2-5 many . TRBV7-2 TGTGCCAGCGGCCGAGCAAGAAGCCTGACCCAGTACTTC CASGRARSLTQYF
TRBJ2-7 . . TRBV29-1 TGCAGCGTTGTAAGGACACTGGAGCCCTACGAGCAGTACTTC CSVVRTLEPYEQYF
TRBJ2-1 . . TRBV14 TGTGCCAGCAGCCAAGCCTACAGGGAGTACAATGAGCAGTTCTTC CASSQAYREYNEQFF
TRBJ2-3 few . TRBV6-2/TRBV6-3 TGTGCCAGCACCAACCCTCATCCGTGGGGAACAGATACGCAGTATTTT CASTNPHPWGTDTQYF
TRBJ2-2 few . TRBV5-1 TGCGCCAGCAGCTTGGGGTCGGAGGCCGGGGAGCTGTTTTTT CASSLGSEAGELFF
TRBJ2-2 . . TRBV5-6 TGTGCCAGCAGCTTAACCTCTTTTATCCTCGGGAAGACAGGCGGGGAGCTGTTTTTT CASSLTSFILGKTGGELFF
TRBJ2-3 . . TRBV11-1 TGTGCCAGCAGCTTAGTCCGAGGCTTCCGGCGGAGCACAGATACGCAGTATTTT CASSLVRGFRRSTDTQYF
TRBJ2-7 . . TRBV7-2 TGTGCCAGCAGCCGTCCTGTCCCAGGGCGAGGTCTCTACGAGCAGTACTTC CASSRPVPGRGLYEQYF
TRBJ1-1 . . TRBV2 TGTGCCAGCAGGGGGTACGAAGCTTTCTTT CASRGYEAFF
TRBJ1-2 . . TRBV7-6 TGTGCCAGCAGCTCCAGGGGAGGCACCAACTATGGCTACACCTTC CASSSRGGTNYGYTF
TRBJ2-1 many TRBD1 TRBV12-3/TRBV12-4 TGTGCCAGCAGTTCAAAAGGGGGCCCTCCCAATGAGCAGTTCTTC CASSSKGGPPNEQFF
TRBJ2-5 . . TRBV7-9 TGTGCCAGCAGCTTAGTAGCGGTTGGGCAGACCCAGTACTTC CASSLVAVGQTQYF
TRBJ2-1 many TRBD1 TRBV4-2 TGTGCCAGCAGCCAAGATCCGGGACAGGGTGGGTACAATGAGCAGTTCTTC CASSQDPGQGGYNEQFF
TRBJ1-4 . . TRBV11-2 TGTGCCAGCAGCTTACCCCCGTCCGGGTGGGGTGAAAAACTGTTTTTT CASSLPPSGWGEKLFF